The 28 T cell receptor beta chains in this list originate from one sample, sequenced in a study of cytomegalovirus exposure and HLA in healthy donors. 13 Jbeta primers and 60 Vbeta primers were used for the PCR. The assay was immunoSEQ multiplex PCR, and TCRdb's table has in-frame clones only and misses some. Among 200,000 to 250,000 clones, 70% to 85% were seen once, and the ten largest hold less than 4.5%. The sequenced material came from PBMCs. The receptors were gathered from a male donor in good health and CMV-seronegative.

The chain has TRBV19 and TRBJ1-2; D is undetermined. The V end lost 4 bases, the J end lost 4 bases, and 13 bases lay between the germline ends. The CDR3 covers 14 residues. Germline lookup yields CDR1 LNHDA and CDR2 SQIVND (reference sequence). CDR3 residues: CASSSGGGGYGYTF. The CDR3 DNA reads as TGTGCCAGTAGTAGTGGAGGAGGCGGCTATGGCTACACCTTC.

V gene TRBV25-1 combines with J gene TRBJ2-7; weak D call: TRBD2 (5 bases). Trimming stripped 2 bases from V and 6 bases from J, with 11 bases between. The CDR3 has 13 amino acids. The germline gives CDR1 MGHDK, CDR2 SYGVNS. CDR3 DNA: TGTGCCAGCAGTGAACCGGGGAGATCCGAGCAGTACTTC. Amino acids: CASSEPGRSEQYF.

This clone was recorded only once. The chain carries TRBV6-1 and TRBJ2-1; 7 bases fit TRBD2. Looked up from germline, CDR1 is MNHNS and CDR2 is SASEGT. With V trimmed by 3 bases and J by 3 bases, 8 bases remained unmatched. The CDR3 consists of 16 residues. The CDR3 loop is CASSEMASGFYNEQFF. CDR3 nucleotides: TGTGCCAGCAGTGAGATGGCTAGCGGATTCTACAATGAGCAGTTCTTC.

This chain uses TRBV9 with TRBJ2-7, with a possible D match to TRBD1 (6 bases). Deletions cut 0 bases from V and 4 bases from J, with 17 bases between. Looked up from germline, CDR1 is SGDLS and CDR2 is YYNGEE. The CDR3 runs to 16 residues. The chain's CDR3 is CASSVVAGALYYEQYF. CDR3 bases: TGTGCCAGCAGCGTAGTAGCAGGGGCGCTTTATTACGAGCAGTACTTC.

The chain employs TRBV6-5 and TRBJ1-4, with D unresolved. Trimming took 2 bases from V and 7 from J, leaving 14 bases between them. This CDR3 is built from 15 residues. The germline gives CDR1 MNHEY, CDR2 SVGAGI. CDR3 amino acids: CASSYGMGRREKLFF. The CDR3 DNA follows: TGTGCCAGCAGTTACGGGATGGGGAGGCGTGAAAAACTGTTTTTT.

The V and J genes are TRBV10-3 and TRBJ2-7; the match to TRBD1 covers 9 bases. CDR3 length: 15 residues. The junction had 11 bases not matched to a gene; V was cut back by 6 bases and J by 5 bases. Germline CDR1 is ENHRY and CDR2 is SYGVKD. Here the CDR3 DNA reads TGTGCCATCAGCGTGGGGTACAGGGGGCTGGACGAGCAGTACTTC. Encoded protein: CAISVGYRGLDEQYF.

The chain is built from TRBV19 and TRBJ2-1, with a tentative D call TRBD1 (6 bases). The germline V and J ends were trimmed by 5 bases and 10 bases, with 12 bases remaining between them. The V gene's germline CDR1 is LNHDA and CDR2 SQIVND (reference sequence). CDR3 length equals 12 residues. Here the CDR3 reads CASSQGQKEQFF. CDR3 nucleotide sequence: TGTGCCAGTAGTCAGGGGCAAAAGGAGCAGTTCTTC.

The chain couples TRBV5-4 to TRBJ2-5; weak D call: TRBD2 (5 bases). V was cut by 1 base and J by 5 bases, with 12 bases left in between. Germline V CDR1 and CDR2: SGHNT, YYREEE (reference sequence). The CDR3 consists of 14 residues. This chain's CDR3 is CASSLPGGDETQYF. The CDR3 coding sequence is TGTGCCAGCAGCTTGCCCGGAGGAGACGAGACCCAGTACTTC.

The chain recombines TRBV6-5 with TRBJ2-7; possible D gene TRBD2, 5 bases. V dropped 6 bases and J dropped 12 bases, with 21 bases sitting between them. The CDR3 totals 13 residues. CDR1 and CDR2 (germline): MNHEY, SVGAGI. The CDR3 DNA is TGTGCCAGCAGCCTCAGCGGCCAGTCGCCCCCGTACTTC. Its translation is CASSLSGQSPPYF.

CDR3 coding DNA: TGTGCCTGGAGTGAGACCGGGACTACCTACGAGCAGTACTTC. Translated: CAWSETGTTYEQYF. The gene calls are TRBV30 and TRBJ2-7, with 7 bases aligning to TRBD2. There are 14 residues in the CDR3. Trimming took 1 base from V and 2 from J; bases not matched to a gene: 5. CDR1 is GTSNPN and CDR2 is SVGIG in the germline V gene (reference sequence).

V usage is TRBV7-2 and J usage is TRBJ2-7; 8 bases match TRBD2. J gave up 4 bases and V 6 bases, and 8 bases lay outside the gene matches. The CDR3 covers 14 residues. Germline V gives CDR1 SGHTA, CDR2 FQGNSA. DNA of the CDR3: TGTGCCAGCAGTCTTAACGGGGGGGGATACGAGCAGTACTTC. Translating it yields CASSLNGGGYEQYF.

The J gene is TRBJ1-5, the V gene TRBV27, with 8 positions matching TRBD1. The CDR3 covers 15 residues. J was trimmed by 6 bases and V by 8 bases; bases with no gene match: 12. Germline V gives CDR1 MNHEY, CDR2 SMNVEV (reference sequence). The CDR3 here is CASSPWQGAGQPQHF. In DNA, the CDR3 is TGTGCCAGCTCCCCCTGGCAGGGGGCCGGTCAGCCCCAGCATTTT.

V usage is TRBV25-1 and J usage is TRBJ2-1; 11 bases agree with TRBD2. V was clipped by 2 bases and J by 10 bases; unmatched bases: 10. The CDR3 spans 16 residues. CDR1 is MGHDK, CDR2 SYGVNS, per germline. The CDR3, as DNA: TGTGCCAGCAGTGAACTAACTAGCGGGAGAGGTCGGGAGCAGTTCTTC. Amino acid sequence: CASSELTSGRGREQFF.

The chain couples TRBV7-3 to TRBJ2-1; 10 bases line up with TRBD2. CDR1 is SGHTA, CDR2 FQGTGA, per germline. This CDR3 is 17 amino acids long. The junction had 6 bases not matched to a gene; V was cut back by 4 bases and J by 0 bases. This chain's CDR3 is CASSSGSGRSSYNEQFF. The DNA for the CDR3 is TGTGCCAGCAGCTCCGGTAGCGGGAGGAGCTCCTACAATGAGCAGTTCTTC. Full variable domain (outside the CDR3, taken from reference TRBV7-3 and TRBJ2-1): GAGVSQTPSNKVTEKGKYVELRCDPISGHTALYWYRQSLGQGPEFLIYFQGTGAADDSGLPNDRFFAVRPEGSVSTLKIQRTERGDSAVYLCASSSGSGRSSYNEQFFGPGTRLTVL.

The chain has TRBV5-1 and TRBJ1-1; TRBD1 is a possible D gene (6 bases). CDR1 and CDR2 from the germline V gene are SGHRS and YFSETQ. Trimming pared 1 base from V and 1 base from J, leaving 11 bases between. There are 15 residues in the CDR3. CDR3 bases: TGCGCCAGCAGCTTGCTTGACAGGCGGAACACTGAAGCTTTCTTT. Translating gives CASSLLDRRNTEAFF. Based on the CDR3 plus reference TRBV5-1 and TRBJ1-1, the full variable domain is KAGVTQTPRYLIKTRGQQVTLSCSPISGHRSVSWYQQTPGQGLQFLFEYFSETQRNKGNFPGRFSGRQFSNSRSEMNVSTLELGDSALYLCASSLLDRRNTEAFFGQGTRLTVV.

The chain uses TRBV7-6 and TRBJ2-1; the match to TRBD2 covers 11 bases. The CDR3 extends over 12 amino acids. J was trimmed by 9 bases and V by 11 bases; bases with no gene match: 6. Germline CDR1 SGHVS, CDR2 FNYEAQ. CDR3 in DNA: TGTGCCTTTCGGACTAGCGGGCGTGAGCAGTTCTTC. This gives the protein CAFRTSGREQFF. Full variable domain (rest looked up from reference TRBV7-6 and TRBJ2-1): GAGVSQSPRYKVTKRGQDVALRCDPISGHVSLYWYRQALGQGPEFLTYFNYEAQQDKSGLPNDRFSAERPEGSISTLTIQRTEQRDSAMYRCAFRTSGREQFFGPGTRLTVL.

The chain employs TRBV9 and TRBJ2-7; TRBD2 agrees at 12 bases. The germline gives CDR1 SGDLS, CDR2 YYNGEE. V was clipped by 3 bases and J by 5 bases; unmatched bases: 3. This CDR3 comprises 14 residues. CDR3 nucleotide sequence: TGTGCCAGCAGCGCTAGCGGGAGGGAAGACGAGCAGTACTTC. Translated, it gives CASSASGREDEQYF.

The gene calls are TRBV28 and TRBJ1-5; maybe TRBD1 (5 bases). This CDR3 is built from 16 residues. Germline V gives CDR1 MDHEN, CDR2 SYDVKM. Trimming pared 4 bases from V and 4 bases from J, leaving 17 bases between. The CDR3 sequence is CASSSDRRTINQPQHF. As DNA, the CDR3 is TGTGCCAGCAGTTCAGATCGACGGACAATTAATCAGCCCCAGCATTTT.

CDR3 amino acids: CASSPDRHYGYTF. The CDR3 coding sequence is TGTGCCAGCAGCCCGGACAGGCACTATGGCTACACCTTC. V is TRBV9 and J is TRBJ1-2, with 7 nucleotides matching TRBD1. CDR1 is SGDLS, CDR2 YYNGEE, per germline. This CDR3 has 13 amino acids. The ends lost 4 bases at V and 3 bases at J; junction bases unmatched: 3.

The chain joins TRBV2 to TRBJ1-3, with D unclear. CDR1 is SNHLY, CDR2 FYNNEI, per germline. The CDR3 consists of 14 residues. Trimming stripped 8 bases from V and 3 bases from J, with 14 bases between. CDR3 in amino acids: CASARVRDGNTIYF. The CDR3 region has the DNA TGTGCCAGCGCAAGGGTGAGGGATGGAAACACCATATATTTT. Drawing the rest from reference TRBV2 and TRBJ1-3, the complete variable domain is EPEVTQTPSHQVTQMGQEVILRCVPISNHLYFYWYRQILGQKVEFLVSFYNNEISEKSEIFDDQFSVERPDGSNFTLKIRSTKLEDSAMYFCASARVRDGNTIYFGEGSWLTVV.

The rearrangement uses TRBV19 and TRBJ2-1; D may be TRBD1 (6 bases). The CDR3 covers 12 residues. The germline gives CDR1 LNHDA, CDR2 SQIVND (reference sequence). V was shortened by 5 bases and J by 12 bases, with 14 bases between the two germline ends. CDR3 region: CASSFLTGSQFF. The CDR3 DNA is TGTGCCAGTAGTTTTCTTACAGGGTCGCAGTTCTTC.

The chain has TRBV9 and TRBJ2-7; 8 bases line up with TRBD1. V gave up 0 bases and J gave up 2 bases; unmatched junction bases: 7. The CDR3 loop spans 16 amino acids. CDR1 and CDR2 from the germline V gene are SGDLS and YYNGEE. DNA for the CDR3: TGTGCCAGCAGCGTAGCTACGACAGGGGCCCCCTACGAGCAGTACTTC. It yields the protein CASSVATTGAPYEQYF.

The genes are TRBV7-2 and TRBJ2-6, with a possible D match to TRBD1 (6 bases). This CDR3 comprises 15 residues. Germline V gives CDR1 SGHTA, CDR2 FQGNSA. Between the trimmed V and J ends, which lost 5 bases and 0 bases, there was a span of 8 bases. DNA of the CDR3: TGTGCCAGCAGCACGGACAGCTCTGGGGCCAACGTCCTGACTTTC. This sequence encodes CASSTDSSGANVLTF.

V and J are TRBV23-1 and TRBJ2-7, with TRBD1 as a possible D gene (5 bases). TRBV23-1 is designated an ORF whose function remains uncertain. Deletions cut 0 bases from V and 5 bases from J, with 5 bases between. The CDR3 runs 12 residues. For the CDR3, the DNA is TGCGCCAGCAGTCAATCGGGGCACGAGCAGTACTTC. Translating gives CASSQSGHEQYF.

The chain uses TRBV2 and TRBJ2-3, with TRBD2 matching 8 bases. CDR3 length equals 15 residues. Germline V gene lookup returns CDR1 SNHLY and CDR2 FYNNEI. V shed 6 bases and J 4 bases; nucleotides not matched to a gene: 9. CDR3 in amino acids: CASRVGGGNPDTQYF. The CDR3 coding sequence is TGTGCCAGCAGAGTTGGCGGGGGGAATCCAGATACGCAGTATTTT.

This chain joins TRBV5-6 and TRBJ2-7; possibly TRBD2 for D (6 bases). Germline V gene data show CDR1 as SGHDT and CDR2 as YYEEEE. V lost 2 bases to trimming and J lost 5 bases, with 11 bases between them. The CDR3 loop spans 13 amino acids. The CDR3 here is CASSFGGGDEQYF. The CDR3, as DNA: TGTGCCAGCAGCTTCGGGGGTGGGGACGAGCAGTACTTC. Filled out from reference TRBV5-6 and TRBJ2-7, the complete variable domain reads DAGVTQSPTHLIKTRGQQVTLRCSPKSGHDTVSWYQQALGQGPQFIFQYYEEEERQRGNFPDRFSGHQFPNYSSELNVNALLLGDSALYLCASSFGGGDEQYFGPGTRLTVT.

The chain carries TRBV2 and TRBJ1-1; D is possibly TRBD1 (5 bases). The CDR3 has 15 residues. V was cut by 3 bases and J by 2 bases, with 13 bases left in between. CDR1 SNHLY and CDR2 FYNNEI come from the germline V gene. The CDR3 loop reads CASSDSPTVNTEAFF. The CDR3 DNA reads as TGTGCCAGCAGTGATTCCCCGACAGTTAACACTGAAGCTTTCTTT.

The chain is built from TRBV19 and TRBJ2-1; 12 bases are shared with TRBD2. The V and J ends lost 3 bases and 6 bases, in that order; junction bases with no gene match: 6. Looked up from germline, CDR1 is LNHDA and CDR2 is SQIVND (reference sequence). The length of the CDR3 is 16 residues. The CDR3 bases are TGTGCCAGTAGTATGCGCCTAGCGGGAGGGTTCAATGAGCAGTTCTTC. Translating gives CASSMRLAGGFNEQFF. Filled out from reference TRBV19 and TRBJ2-1, the complete variable domain reads DGGITQSPKYLFRKEGQNVTLSCEQNLNHDAMYWYRQDPGQGLRLIYYSQIVNDFQKGDIAEGYSVSREKKESFPLTVTSAQKNPTAFYLCASSMRLAGGFNEQFFGPGTRLTVL.